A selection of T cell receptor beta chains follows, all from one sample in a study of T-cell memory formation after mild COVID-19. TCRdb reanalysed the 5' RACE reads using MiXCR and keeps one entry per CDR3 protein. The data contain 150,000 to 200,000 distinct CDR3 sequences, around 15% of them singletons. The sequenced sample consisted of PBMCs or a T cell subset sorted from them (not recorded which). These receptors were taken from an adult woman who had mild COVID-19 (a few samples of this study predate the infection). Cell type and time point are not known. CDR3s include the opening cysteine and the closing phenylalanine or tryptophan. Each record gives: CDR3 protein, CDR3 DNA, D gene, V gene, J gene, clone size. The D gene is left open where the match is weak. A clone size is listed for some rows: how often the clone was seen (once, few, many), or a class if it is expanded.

CASSLGPGETQYF	TGTGCCAGCAGCTTAGGGCCCGGGGAGACCCAGTACTTC	-	TRBV7-2	TRBJ2-5	many
CASSLEAGWDTQYF	TGTGCCAGCAGCTTGGAGGCAGGGTGGGATACGCAGTATTTT	-	TRBV5-5	TRBJ2-3	-
CATSDSGKANTEAFF	TGTGCCACCAGTGATTCCGGGAAGGCGAACACTGAAGCTTTCTTT	-	TRBV24-1	TRBJ1-1	few
CASSQDPAGGGRNEQFF	TGCGCCAGCAGCCAAGATCCAGCGGGAGGGGGTCGAAATGAGCAGTTCTTC	TRBD2	TRBV4-3	TRBJ2-1	few
CASSPIGTRGSGNTIYF	TGCGCCAGCAGCCCCATAGGGACACGAGGCTCTGGAAACACCATATATTTT	-	TRBV4-1	TRBJ1-3	few
CASSLDLVRAFF	TGTGCCAGCAGCCTAGACCTCGTTCGGGCTTTCTTT	-	TRBV11-2	TRBJ1-1	-
CASSLESSTEAFF	TGTGCCAGCAGCTTAGAGTCTAGCACTGAAGCTTTCTTT	-	TRBV7-2	TRBJ1-1	-
CASSLTSGTSNEQFF	TGTGCCAGCTCACTTACAAGCGGGACTAGCAATGAGCAGTTCTTC	TRBD2	TRBV18	TRBJ2-1	-
CASSNLTAGTVNTEAFF	TGTGCCAGCAGCAACCTTACGGCCGGGACAGTGAACACTGAAGCTTTCTTT	TRBD1	TRBV7-9	TRBJ1-1	-
CASSASGTGAYEQYF	TGTGCCAGCAGCGCCTCCGGGACAGGGGCATACGAGCAGTACTTC	TRBD1	TRBV9	TRBJ2-7	few
CASSLDGRGGASSYNEQFF	TGTGCCAGCAGCTTAGATGGTCGTGGCGGGGCCAGCTCCTACAATGAGCAGTTCTTC	-	TRBV11-2	TRBJ2-1	few
CASSKRSNTDTQYF	TGTGCCAGCAGCAAGCGGTCTAACACAGATACGCAGTATTTT	-	TRBV7-2	TRBJ2-3	few
CASSLEFRRWHDYGYTF	TGTGCCAGCAGCTTAGAATTTCGACGGTGGCACGACTATGGCTACACCTTC	-	TRBV7-9	TRBJ1-2	-
CASSYSPRVIAGANVLTF	TGTGCCAGCAGTTACTCGCCGAGGGTTATTGCTGGGGCCAACGTCCTGACTTTC	-	TRBV6-2/TRBV6-3	TRBJ2-6	few
CASSWRGTGTSEQYF	TGTGCCAGCAGCTGGCGGGGGACAGGGACCTCCGAGCAGTACTTC	TRBD1	TRBV5-6	TRBJ2-7	-
CASSQDWGRHSGNTIYF	TGTGCCAGCAGCCAAGATTGGGGAAGACACTCTGGAAACACCATATATTTT	-	TRBV14	TRBJ1-3	-
CASSLTGARDNEQFF	TGCGCCAGCAGCTTGACAGGGGCGCGGGACAATGAGCAGTTCTTC	TRBD1	TRBV5-1	TRBJ2-1	-
CASSPRGLGPQHF	TGTGCCAGCAGCCCCCGGGGGCTGGGGCCCCAGCATTTT	-	TRBV12-3/TRBV12-4	TRBJ1-5	-
CSYTWGSGQPQHF	TGCAGCTATACATGGGGTTCAGGTCAGCCCCAGCATTTT	-	TRBV29-1	TRBJ1-5	-
CASSLVSRNTGELFF	TGCGCCAGCAGCTTGGTTTCGAGGAACACCGGGGAGCTGTTTTTT	-	TRBV5-1	TRBJ2-2	-
CASSPIQNYEQYF	TGTGCCAGCAGCCCCATCCAGAACTACGAGCAGTACTTC	-	TRBV3-1	TRBJ2-7	-
CASSLETGTSTDTQYF	TGTGCCAGCAGTTTAGAAACCGGGACTAGCACAGATACGCAGTATTTT	-	TRBV12-3/TRBV12-4	TRBJ2-3	-
CASSGGRGLRTEAFF	TGTGCCAGCAGCGGAGGCAGGGGGCTTCGCACTGAAGCTTTCTTT	TRBD1	TRBV9	TRBJ1-1	-
CASSKRGLMMDRGRSNYGYTF	TGTGCCAGCAGCAAAAGGGGTTTAATGATGGACAGGGGGCGATCTAACTATGGCTACACCTTC	-	TRBV21-1	TRBJ1-2	-